These 22 T cell receptor beta chains were sequenced from one sample in a study of tumor and adjacent non-tumor tissue in lung cancer. TCRbeta libraries were built with three rounds of nested PCR, modified from ARM-PCR. TCRdb re-called the multiplex PCR reads through MiXCR, storing one row per CDR3 protein. Here the sample spans roughly 93,000 distinct CDR3 sequences, around 64% being singletons. The template was RNA from unsorted bulk tissue. The sample comprised lung tumor tissue. Every receptor here comes from a man aged 55 to 70 with non-small cell lung cancer.

On this clonotype: The conserved phenylalanine or tryptophan normally closing the CDR3 is absent here, so this likely arose from a read error. The rearrangement uses TRBV29-1 and TRBJ2-1; D perhaps matches TRBD1 (5 bases). This CDR3 comprises 16 residues. V was trimmed by 5 bases and J by 9 bases, leaving 26 bases between them. Germline CDR1 is SQVTM and CDR2 is ANQGSEA. The CDR3 loop reads CSVNEATQGGMGEQFL. The DNA for the CDR3 is TGCAGCGTTAACGAGGCCACGCAGGGTGGCATGGGTGAGCAGTTCTTA.

Details on this clonotype: A much more abundant neighbour one base away suggests this may be a read error. The J gene is TRBJ2-7, the V gene TRBV20-1; D is ambiguous. Trimming took 4 bases from V and 3 from J, leaving 10 bases between them. Germline lookup yields CDR1 DFQATT and CDR2 SNEGSKA (reference sequence). There are 12 residues in the CDR3. In DNA form, the CDR3 reads TGCAGTGCTATCTACAACGGCTACGAGCAGTACTTC. Translating it yields CSAIYNGYEQYF.

Points on this clonotype: The germline gene is not matched at one end of the junction; a read error may be the cause. The chain carries TRBV11-2 and TRBJ2-3; the D gene is possibly TRBD2 (5 bases). The CDR3 runs 12 residues. Germline V CDR1 and CDR2: SGHAT, FQNNGV. The CDR3 nucleotides read TGTGCTAGCATCTTAGAGGGTAGTACGCAGTATTTT. It codes for CASILEGSTQYF.

Of note for this clonotype: This may be a read error, as it is one base from a much larger clone. The rearrangement uses TRBV24-1 and TRBJ1-5; tentative D call: TRBD1 (6 bases). Germline-derived CDR1 and CDR2 are KGHDR and SFDVKD. The V and J ends lost 5 bases and 4 bases respectively, with 14 bases between them. The CDR3 consists of 15 residues. The CDR3 DNA sequence: TGTGCCACCAGTGGGGGACAACGGGGTAATCAGCCCCAGCATTTT. This gives the protein CATSGGQRGNQPQHF.

A word on this clonotype: The junction differs from germline at one of its ends, possibly a read error. The chain is built from TRBV7-9 and TRBJ1-5; D call uncertain. The germline gives CDR1 SEHNR, CDR2 FQNEAQ (reference sequence). This CDR3 has 16 residues. In DNA form, the CDR3 reads TGTGCCAGCAGCGCTCACCTGGGGAATAGCAATCAGCCCCAACATTTT. It is translated as CASSAHLGNSNQPQHF.

As regards this clonotype: Relative to the germline gene, one junction end is altered; a read error may explain this. V usage is TRBV29-1 and J usage is TRBJ2-7; 8 bases agree with TRBD2. CDR3 size: 15 residues. Per germline, CDR1 SQVTM and CDR2 ANQGSEA. The CDR3 is CSVEGLVGGTYEQYF. The CDR3 DNA is TGCAGCGTTGAGGGACTAGTGGGAGGAACCTACGAGCAATACTTC.

This chain uses TRBV2 with TRBJ2-2; no reliable D call. The CDR3 contains 14 residues. CDR1 is SNHLY and CDR2 is FYNNEI in the germline V gene. V was cut by 7 bases and J by 4 bases, with 13 bases left in between. This CDR3 reads CASKGRRTTGELFF. The CDR3 DNA reads TGTGCCAGCAAGGGTCGGAGAACCACCGGGGAGCTGTTTTTT.

To note about this clonotype: Germline and junction disagree at one end, which may indicate a read error. The gene calls are TRBV11-2 and TRBJ2-2; weak D call: TRBD2 (5 bases). Germline CDR1 is SGHAT and CDR2 is FQNNGV. There are 14 residues in the CDR3. The CDR3: CAGSLDIVAGELFF. The CDR3 region has the DNA TGTGCCGGGAGCTTAGATATCGTGGCCGGGGAGCTGTTTTTC.

This clonotype was seen more than once but under ten times. The missing conserved phenylalanine or tryptophan at the end of this CDR3 makes a read error likely. The rearrangement joins TRBV11-3 to TRBJ2-7, with 8 bases fitting TRBD2. Germline V lookup: CDR1 SGHNT, CDR2 YENEEA. V gave up 5 bases and J gave up 10 bases; unmatched junction bases: 19. The CDR3 consists of 16 residues. In nucleotides, the CDR3 is TGTGCCAGCAGCCGGGGGGGGACTACGCGCTTCACCGAACAGTACTCC. This gives the protein CASSRGGTTRFTEQYS.

Turning to this clonotype: Being one base from a much bigger clone, this may be a read error. It is likely a read error, because the conserved phenylalanine at the end of the CDR3 is missing. The rearrangement uses TRBV20-1 and TRBJ2-1; no firm D call. Trimming shortened V by 1 base and J by 3 bases, and 1 base separated the two germline ends. The CDR3 spans 11 residues. In germline, CDR1 is DFQATT, CDR2 SNEGSKA (reference sequence). The CDR3 region has the DNA TGCAGTGCTAGAGGCTACAATGAGCAGTTCATC. Its protein product is CSARGYNEQFI.

On this clonotype itself: The germline gene is not matched at one end of the junction; a read error may be the cause. The rearrangement joins TRBV12-3 or TRBV12-4 to TRBJ2-2; 11 bases match TRBD1. CDR3 length: 14 amino acids. The CDR3 spells CASRDRGEAGELLF. As DNA, the CDR3 is TGTGCCAGCCGGGACAGGGGGGAAGCCGGGGAGCTGTTATTT.

This clonotype occurred a few times. This chain connects TRBV9 to TRBJ1-3; D unclear. Germline lookup yields CDR1 SGDLS and CDR2 YYNGEE. V was clipped by 0 bases and J by 3 bases, with 7 bases between them. CDR3 length: 14 residues. This chain's CDR3 is CASSVGEGGNTIYF. CDR3 DNA: TGTGCCAGCAGCGTAGGGGAAGGTGGAAACACCATATATTTT. Full variable domain (remainder filled in from reference TRBV9 and TRBJ1-3): DSGVTQTPKHLITATGQRVTLRCSPRSGDLSVYWYQQSLDQGLQFLIQYYNGEERAKGNILERFSAQQFPDLHSELNLSSLELGDSALYFCASSVGEGGNTIYFGEGSWLTVV.

This clonotype was seen ten or more times. The V gene is TRBV12-3 or TRBV12-4, the J gene TRBJ1-5; D is ambiguous. Trimming cost V 3 bases and J 9 bases, with 9 bases left between them. The CDR3 contains 12 residues. CDR3 sequence: CASSFFERPQHF. CDR3 nucleotide sequence: TGTGCCAGCAGTTTTTTCGAGCGGCCCCAGCATTTT.

This clonotype was detected many times. V gene TRBV5-1 combines with J gene TRBJ2-3; tentatively, D is TRBD1 (6 bases). Trimming cost V 4 bases and J 3 bases, with 12 bases left between them. Per the germline V gene, CDR1 is SGHRS and CDR2 is YFSETQ. There are 14 residues in the CDR3. CDR3 sequence reads: CASSLGQRTDTQYF. The CDR3 nucleotides read TGCGCCAGCAGCCTAGGACAGAGAACAGATACGCAGTATTTT.

Many counts were recorded for this clonotype. This chain connects TRBV6-2 or TRBV6-3 to TRBJ2-3, with a possible D match to TRBD2 (6 bases). Trimming cost V 5 bases and J 0 bases, with 18 bases left between them. Per germline, CDR1 MNHEY and CDR2 SVGEGT. This CDR3 contains 17 residues. The CDR3 spells CASSRRLVQTSTDTQYF. DNA for the CDR3: TGTGCCAGCAGTCGCCGACTAGTACAAACTAGCACAGATACGCAGTATTTT.

The chain carries TRBV25-1 and TRBJ1-1; D is undetermined. The V gene lost 3 bases and the J gene lost 1 base, with 12 bases spanning the gap. This CDR3 has 15 amino acids. Germline V gene lookup returns CDR1 MGHDK and CDR2 SYGVNS. The chain's CDR3 is CASSDTAAGNTEAFF. Here the CDR3 DNA reads TGTGCCAGCAGTGATACCGCCGCGGGGAACACTGAAGCTTTCTTT.

CDR3 DNA: TGCAGTGTTAGTAGGGGGGAGCCTGCCTACGAGCAGTACTTC. The encoded protein is CSVSRGEPAYEQYF. The chain links TRBV20-1 to TRBJ2-7; D possibly matches TRBD1 or TRBD2 (6 bases each). The V end lost 7 bases, the J end lost 2 bases, and 18 bases lay between the germline ends. The CDR3 is 14 amino acids. The germline V gene has CDR1 DFQATT and CDR2 SNEGSKA (reference sequence).

As to this clonotype: This may be a read error: a much more frequent sequence differs by one nucleotide. The chain couples TRBV20-1 to TRBJ1-1; no clear D gene. The CDR3 loop spans 13 amino acids. Germline V gene sequence: CDR1 DFQATT, CDR2 SNEGSKA (reference sequence). CDR3 in DNA: TGCAGTGCCCTCTTAGACGGTGGTTCTGATGCTTTCTTT. As protein: CSALLDGGSDAFF.

This clonotype appeared once. A single base separates this from a much larger clone, so it may be a read error. This chain links TRBV7-9 with TRBJ1-4; a weak D match, TRBD1 (5 bases). V was trimmed by 1 base and J by 8 bases, leaving 14 bases between them. Per germline, CDR1 SEHNR and CDR2 FQNEAQ (reference sequence). CDR3 length equals 15 residues. As DNA, the CDR3 is TGTGCCAGCAGCTTAGAAGATGGGGACGGCGAAAAACTGTTTTTT. Its protein is CASSLEDGDGEKLFF.

Concerning this clonotype itself: A much larger clonotype is one base distant, so this may be a read error. The chain uses TRBV12-3 or TRBV12-4 and TRBJ2-1, with 10 nucleotides matching TRBD2. This CDR3 is 14 amino acids long. CDR3 in amino acids: CVSSFQFPGLAQFF. In nucleotides, the CDR3 is TGTGTCAGCAGTTTCCAATTCCCGGGACTAGCGCAATTCTTC.

This clonotype was counted between two and nine times. This may be a read error, as it is one base from a much larger clone. This chain links TRBV14 with TRBJ1-6; D may be TRBD1 (6 bases). Trimming stripped 6 bases from V and 9 bases from J, with 12 bases between. The V gene's germline CDR1 is SGHDN and CDR2 FVKESK. The CDR3 extends over 13 amino acids. The DNA for the CDR3 is TGTGCCAGCAGGGGGACACGTCGTTCACCCCTCCACTTT. Protein: CASRGTRRSPLHF.

The chain has TRBV11-3 and TRBJ2-3, with D perhaps assigned TRBD1 or TRBD2 (5 bases each). The CDR3 contains 14 residues. Germline loops: CDR1 SGHNT, CDR2 YENEEA. Trimming shortened V by 4 bases and J by 1 base, and 9 bases separated the two germline ends. CDR3 amino acids: CASSSRGGTDTQYF. The CDR3 bases are TGTGCCAGCAGCTCGAGGGGTGGCACAGATACGCAGTATTTT.